The 10 T cell receptor beta chains below all came from one sample that was sequenced in a study of cytomegalovirus exposure and HLA in healthy donors. The PCR used 60 Vbeta and 13 Jbeta primers. Produced via immunoSEQ multiplex PCR; TCRdb's table is partial and in-frame only. The sample carries about 37,000 clones, 60% to 75% recorded once. Sequencing was performed on PBMCs. These receptors were obtained from a man aged 35-49 years in good health and CMV-seronegative.

In the case of this clone: A junction boundary mismatches the germline segment, possibly from a read error. The rearrangement uses TRBV7-7 and TRBJ2-5; 8 bases are a match to TRBD1. Germline V gene lookup returns CDR1 SSHAT and CDR2 FNYEAQ (reference sequence). The CDR3 is made up of 13 amino acids. This CDR3 is CASSSDRVETQYF. CDR3 DNA: TGTGCTAGCAGCTCGGACAGGGTAGAGACCCAGTACTTC.

The chain uses TRBV4-1 and TRBJ2-5; D is unclear. V gave up 8 bases and J gave up 1 base, with 11 bases separating them. The CDR3 has 13 residues. Germline lookup yields CDR1 MGHRA and CDR2 YSYEKL. The CDR3 DNA sequence: TGCGCCAGCGGCGAGGTGACCCAAGAGACCCAGTACTTC. This encodes CASGEVTQETQYF.

This clone occurred a few times. V gene TRBV6-5 combines with J gene TRBJ2-2; the D gene is possibly TRBD2 (5 bases). Germline lookup yields CDR1 MNHEY and CDR2 SVGAGI. This CDR3 is built from 12 residues. V was clipped by 5 bases and J by 5 bases, with 6 bases between them. Written as DNA, the CDR3 is TGTGCCAGCAGTCGGGGAACCGGGGAGCTGTTTTTT. Translating gives CASSRGTGELFF.

This chain uses TRBV10-3 with TRBJ2-1, with TRBD2 matching over 10 bases. Germline values: CDR1 ENHRY, CDR2 SYGVKD. Trimming at V came to 3 bases and at J to 1 base, leaving 6 bases not matched to a gene. The CDR3 covers 17 residues. The CDR3 region is CAISEGGSGGSYNEQFF. CDR3 DNA: TGTGCCATCAGTGAAGGGGGTAGCGGGGGGTCCTACAATGAGCAGTTCTTC.

J is TRBJ2-3 and V is TRBV2; 7 bases map to TRBD2. Germline CDR1 and CDR2: SNHLY and FYNNEI. V shed 5 bases and J 0 bases; nucleotides not matched to a gene: 2. The CDR3 consists of 14 residues. This CDR3 is CASSRAGSTDTQYF. The DNA of the CDR3 is TGTGCCAGCAGTCGAGCGGGGAGCACAGATACGCAGTATTTT.

On this clone: Germline and junction disagree at one end, which may indicate a read error. The chain recombines TRBV10-3 with TRBJ1-1; D is perhaps TRBD1 (5 bases). The germline gives CDR1 ENHRY, CDR2 SYGVKD. The CDR3 consists of 13 residues. The CDR3 DNA is TGTGCCATCAGTGCAGGGCAGAACACTGAAACTTTCTTT. Translating gives CAISAGQNTETFF.

This clone was counted between two and nine times. The CDR3 here is CASSLGEAKNIQYF. The CDR3 coding sequence is TGTGCCAGCAGCTTGGGAGAAGCCAAAAACATTCAGTACTTC. V is TRBV5-4 and J is TRBJ2-4; D is unclear. CDR3 length: 14 residues. The germline CDR1 and CDR2 sequences are SGHNT and YYREEE (reference sequence). V lost 0 bases and J lost 0, with 4 bases in between.

The V and J genes are TRBV9 and TRBJ2-2, with D tentatively TRBD2 (5 bases). From germline, CDR1 is SGDLS and CDR2 YYNGEE. Trimming pared 4 bases from V and 4 bases from J, leaving 11 bases between. The CDR3 runs to 14 residues. CDR3 protein: CASSPLATTGELFF. Written as DNA, the CDR3 is TGTGCCAGCAGCCCTCTAGCTACCACCGGGGAGCTGTTTTTT.

The chain combines TRBV4-1 with TRBJ1-4; no firm D call. Per germline, CDR1 MGHRA and CDR2 YSYEKL. V was shortened by 0 bases and J by 4 bases, with 15 bases between the two germline ends. The CDR3 extends over 17 amino acids. The CDR3 protein is CASSQERGLFNNEKLFF. The CDR3, as DNA: TGCGCCAGCAGCCAAGAAAGAGGTCTCTTTAATAATGAAAAACTGTTTTTT.

The chain combines TRBV4-1 with TRBJ1-4, with D perhaps matching TRBD1 (5 bases). CDR1 and CDR2 from the germline V gene are MGHRA and YSYEKL. V was trimmed by 4 bases and J by 8 bases, leaving 17 bases between them. This CDR3 comprises 15 residues. CDR3 sequence: CASSLRDLMGEKLFF. The CDR3 nucleotides read TGCGCCAGCAGCCTGCGGGACCTAATGGGGGAAAAACTGTTTTTT.